The following is a T cell receptor beta chain sequence with its context. Its antigen is not yet known. Base qualities are missing; no much larger clone stands one base away. The meaning of the sample's treatment or condition label: roughly 18 received Ad26.COV2.S at low or high dose, single or two shots; roughly 5 received placebo; per-sample allocation not given. For vaccine and placebo recipients, repertoires were sequenced using samples collected on day 63 after the first injection. Between 29 July and 7 August 2020, Cohort 1b enrolled fewer than 30 adults aged 18-55 years at one site in Boston, USA. Ad26.COV2.S was a replication-incompetent adenovirus type 26 vector that expressed a prefusion-stabilized SARS-CoV-2 spike protein derived from the original Wuhan strain. The immunoSEQ Assay was used to sequence TCRbeta CDR3 regions. After extraction, genomic DNA underwent amplification by bias-controlled multiplex PCR, followed by high-throughput sequencing. The original pipeline was this. To quantify the absolute abundance of every unique TCRbeta CDR3 region, sequences were collapsed and filtered. T cell fraction was estimated by normalizing TCRbeta template counts to usable DNA, with usable DNA measured through amplification of reference genes found in all nucleated cells. Repertoire TCRs were annotated as SARS-CoV-2-specific when V gene, CDR3 amino acid sequence and J gene were exactly matched to a known reactive TCR set. The reference SARS-CoV-2 TCR set came from MIRA and was filtered for enrichment in COVID-19-positive ImmuneCODE repertoires, removing public or cross-reactive TCRs. Drawing on the MIRA antigens, annotated TCRs were analysed further at the level of specific ORF or position within ORF. Breadth was defined as the number of annotated unique rearrangements divided by the total number of unique productive rearrangements, and depth was defined as the summed frequency of the annotated unique rearrangements. Two-sided Wilcoxon rank-sum tests were applied when comparing TCR breadth between groups. Imported from immuneACCESS, the table was reduced by TCRdb to in-frame sequences with V and J called. These copies leave out some clones; in studies compared against another copy, an unresolved V gene accounts for under half, and the cause of the remainder is not known. Clonal size and the V and J genes are those of that table, whereas D and trimming came from the DNA. This sample gives roughly 510,000 clones in total; roughly 85% of them show up just once. 9.5% to 15% of the sample comes from the top ten.

The data are from a study of Ad26.COV2.S vaccination and SARS-CoV-2 variants (dated by TCRdb to the early 2020s). With regard to the full study: Vaccine-arm donors came from COV1001, a multicentre, randomized, double-blind, placebo-controlled phase I-IIa trial of Ad26.COV2.S in healthy adults. Ad26.COV2.S was administered intramuscularly at 5 x 10^10 or 1 x 10^11 viral particles, either as a single shot or as two shots given 56 days apart. Investigators did not know the trial group allocation while performing experiments and assessing outcomes. A total of roughly 32 samples were included in the TCR-sequenced set, comprising roughly 19 Ad26.COV2.S vaccine recipients, 5 placebo recipients and 8 SARS-CoV-2 convalescent individuals. The specificity and breadth of SARS-CoV-2-reactive T cell receptors after Ad26.COV2.S vaccination were assessed by TCRbeta repertoire sequencing. Participants in the trial were split at random into five groups of five each, receiving low-dose or high-dose Ad26.COV2.S once or twice, or else placebo on both occasions. Study-wide conclusions, independent of this receptor: Compared with placebo recipients, Ad26.COV2.S recipients showed higher spike-specific TCR breadth (P = 0.0014). Substantial breadth of spike-specific CD8+ and CD4+ T cell responses was reported after vaccination. The authors noted that the TCR breadth and depth analyses may have underestimated total T cell responses. Vaccine and placebo recipients had similar non-spike TCR breadth, a finding consistent with the vaccine containing only spike. The study was not powered for comparison of responses between vaccine doses or regimens.

V and J are truncated by 5 bases and 6 bases respectively, leaving an intervening sequence of 18 bases. Reading from cysteine to phenylalanine, the CDR3 counts 15 amino acids. Of all the DNA, just the CDR3 is kept, 45 bases in frame from base 1. CDR1 and CDR2 (SGHTA, FQGTGA) derive from the germline V gene. The specimen was peripheral blood, collected in a trial of Ad26.COV2.S vaccine versus placebo. This sequence was found in a person between 18 and 59 years old who received the Ad26.COV2.S COVID-19 vaccine or a placebo. Recombination linked TRBV7-3 to TRBJ2-3; the D gene is perhaps TRBD1 or TRBD2, as each covers 5 bases. The CDR3 protein is CASSPGSGPGDTQYF. The base sequence is TGTGCCAGCAGCCCAGGGAGCGGTCCCGGGGATACGCAGTATTTT.